This T cell receptor beta chain was sequenced during a study of OX40 agonist ivuxolimab in advanced cancers. Some clones are missing from TCRdb's copy, which holds only in-frame ones; the method was immunoSEQ multiplex PCR. This sample has some 50,000 clones, with 82% found just once. The CDR3 consists of 12 residues. CDR1 is SNHLY, CDR2 FYNNEI, per germline. V shed 5 bases and J shed 7 bases, with 9 bases lying between them. The rearrangement uses TRBV2 and TRBJ2-1; D is possibly TRBD1 (6 bases). The sequences come from CD4+ or CD8+ T cells sorted from blood, collected in a trial of the OX40 agonist ivuxolimab. The sequence was obtained from an adult with an advanced solid tumor such as melanoma, head and neck, liver or kidney cancer. The CDR3 protein is CASSLRGNEQFF. CDR3 DNA sequence: TGTGCCAGCAGTCTTAGGGGGAATGAGCAGTTCTTC.